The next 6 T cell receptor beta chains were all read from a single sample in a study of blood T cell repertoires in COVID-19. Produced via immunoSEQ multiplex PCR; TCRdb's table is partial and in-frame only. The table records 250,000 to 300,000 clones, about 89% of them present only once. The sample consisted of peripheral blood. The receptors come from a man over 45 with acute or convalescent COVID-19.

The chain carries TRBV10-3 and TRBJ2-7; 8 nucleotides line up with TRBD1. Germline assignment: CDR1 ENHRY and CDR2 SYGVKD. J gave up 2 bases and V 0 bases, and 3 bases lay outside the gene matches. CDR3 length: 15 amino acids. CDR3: CAISESTGQAYEQYF. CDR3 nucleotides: TGTGCCATCAGTGAGTCGACGGGACAGGCCTACGAGCAGTACTTC.

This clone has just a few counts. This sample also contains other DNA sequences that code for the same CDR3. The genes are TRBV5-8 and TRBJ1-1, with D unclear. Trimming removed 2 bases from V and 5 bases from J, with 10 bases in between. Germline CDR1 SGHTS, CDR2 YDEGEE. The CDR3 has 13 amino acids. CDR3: CASSFRGKTEAFF. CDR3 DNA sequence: TGTGCCAGCAGCTTCCGGGGAAAGACTGAAGCTTTCTTT.

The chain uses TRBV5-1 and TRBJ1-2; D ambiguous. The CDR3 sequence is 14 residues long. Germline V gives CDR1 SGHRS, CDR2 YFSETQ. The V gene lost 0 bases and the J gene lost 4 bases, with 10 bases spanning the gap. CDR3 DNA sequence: TGCGCCAGCAGCTTGGTTGAGAACTTCTATGGCTACACCTTC. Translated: CASSLVENFYGYTF.

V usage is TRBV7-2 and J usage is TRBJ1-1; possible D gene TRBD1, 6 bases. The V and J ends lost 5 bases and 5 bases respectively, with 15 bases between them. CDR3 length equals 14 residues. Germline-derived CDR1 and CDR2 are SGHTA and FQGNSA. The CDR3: CASSRGGSGTEAFF. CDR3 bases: TGTGCCAGCAGCCGGGGGGGCTCGGGGACTGAAGCTTTCTTT.

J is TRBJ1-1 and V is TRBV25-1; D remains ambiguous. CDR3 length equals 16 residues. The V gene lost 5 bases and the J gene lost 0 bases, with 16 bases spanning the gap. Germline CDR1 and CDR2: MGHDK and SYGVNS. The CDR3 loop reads CASSLSRGRMNTEAFF. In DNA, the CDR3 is TGTGCCAGCAGTCTTTCTCGGGGTCGGATGAACACTGAAGCTTTCTTT.

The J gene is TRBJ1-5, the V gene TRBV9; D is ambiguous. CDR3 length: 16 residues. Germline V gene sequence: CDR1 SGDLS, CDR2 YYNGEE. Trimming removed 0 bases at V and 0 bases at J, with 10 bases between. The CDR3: CASSVGSYGSNQPQHF. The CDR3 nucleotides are TGTGCCAGCAGCGTAGGGTCCTACGGTAGCAATCAGCCCCAGCATTTT.